This is a list of T cell receptor beta chains from one sample in a study of blood T cell repertoires in COVID-19. Only in-frame clones appear in the TCRdb table, and some are missing; sequencing was by immunoSEQ multiplex PCR. The top ten hold about 1.6% of the sample, which has hundreds of thousands of clones, approximately 86% seen once. The sequencing input was PBMCs or T cells enriched from blood (not recorded which). The receptors were sampled from a woman in her forties or fifties who had recovered from COVID-19. Both conserved end residues are trimmed from each CDR3.

V: TRBV29-1
CDR3: SVATSGSVYGYT

V: TRBV11-2
CDR3: ASSLVGAGGRGYT

V: TRBV10-3
CDR3: AISEYASGKKY

V: TRBV6-1
CDR3: ASSEKFEGAGGYT

V: TRBV18
CDR3: ASSLTSRTVDGYT

V: TRBV18
CDR3: ASSPIAGHSYEQY

V: TRBV18
CDR3: ASSPGLRDEQY

V: TRBV12-3/TRBV12-4
CDR3: ASRVDYQETQY

V: TRBV5-1
CDR3: ASSLGDRVWENEKLF

V: TRBV28
CDR3: ASSPSGTSYGYT

V: TRBV10-3
CDR3: AIGGLESSYNEQF

V: TRBV5-6
CDR3: ASSRTFRVSKGYT

V: TRBV10-3
CDR3: AISEYASGNAYEQY

V: TRBV12-3/TRBV12-4
CDR3: ASSPEEYGYT

V: TRBV27
CDR3: ASSLSSQGAKNIQY

V: TRBV25-1
CDR3: ASGLTTTYQETQY

V: TRBV4-3
CDR3: ASSQYNMGAGNEKLF

V: TRBV18
CDR3: ASSPRRGGDNYGYT

V: TRBV28
CDR3: ASTGGIGNQPQH

V: TRBV7-2
CDR3: ASSFPGLVTDTQY

V: TRBV28
CDR3: ASTRLGPSYNEQF

V: TRBV30
CDR3: AWSFTGTNYGYT

V: TRBV29-1
CDR3: SGGRTLGETQY

V: TRBV6-5
CDR3: ASSPDREVGKLF

V: TRBV5-1
CDR3: ASSLAGTGNTIY

V: TRBV28
CDR3: ASSFGRGMRNEQF

V: TRBV19
CDR3: ASRQGQGAYNEQF

V: TRBV5-5
CDR3: ASSLGVESNQPQH

V: TRBV5-4
CDR3: ASSLEGGYYGYT

V: TRBV28
CDR3: ASSLGGGTDTQY

V: TRBV3-1/TRBV3-2
CDR3: ASSQKGGEQY

V: TRBV6-5
CDR3: ASKAGMGGDTQY

V: TRBV2
CDR3: ASSSELSYNEQF

V: TRBV5-1
CDR3: ASSLAGGSRVSSYEQY

V: TRBV5-1
CDR3: ASSFRTADEQY

V: TRBV10-3
CDR3: AINRQAGGSTDTQY

V: TRBV4-2
CDR3: ASSPLTGINTEAF

V: TRBV11-3
CDR3: ASSFGDEQF

V: TRBV28
CDR3: ASRADSGANVLT

V: TRBV19
CDR3: ASHRVDTGELF

V: TRBV7-3
CDR3: ASSSARDTEAF

V: TRBV7-2
CDR3: ASSFGLGGNEQF

V: TRBV15
CDR3: ATSSNRESSYEQY

V: TRBV11-2
CDR3: ASSLDLSGGEGYT

V: TRBV9
CDR3: ASSSVGHLNTGELF

V: TRBV2
CDR3: ANRRGVSTDTQY

V: TRBV27
CDR3: ASRGDGYEQY

V: TRBV5-4
CDR3: ASSPGQGEYTEAF